A selection of T cell receptor beta chains follows, all from one sample in a study of blood T cell repertoires in COVID-19. Generated by immunoSEQ multiplex PCR, the TCRdb table keeps only in-frame clones and is missing some. This repertoire shows over 250,000 clones, 85% found once; its top ten account for about an eighth. Sequenced: peripheral blood. The receptor set was obtained from a human donor in a cohort sampled during active COVID-19. The CDR3 runs from the conserved cysteine through the conserved F or W. D genes are given only for firm matches. Some rows mark clone size as missing; the rest say once, few, many or name a class of expanded clone.

j_call clone_size d_call v_call cdr3_nt cdr3_aa
TRBJ2-3 NA TRBD2 TRBV5-4 TGTGCCAGCAGCTTGAAACTAGCGGGTAGCACAGATACGCAGTATTTT CASSLKLAGSTDTQYF
TRBJ1-4 NA TRBD1 TRBV4-1 TGCGCCAGCAGCCAGACAGGGAATGAAAAACTGTTTTTT CASSQTGNEKLFF
TRBJ1-2 NA NA TRBV15 TGTGCCACCAGCAGACGTCAGGGAGGGGATGGCTACACCTTC CATSRRQGGDGYTF
TRBJ2-3 once NA TRBV18 TGTGCCAGCTCACCGGAGACTCCACCTACGCAGTATTTT CASSPETPPTQYF
TRBJ2-4 few TRBD1 TRBV28 TGTGCCAGCAGTTCCGACTTCAGGGGGCCCAAAAACATTCAGTACTTC CASSSDFRGPKNIQYF
TRBJ2-3 NA NA TRBV3-1/TRBV3-2 TGTGCCAGCAGCCAACGAGGCAGCACAGATACGCAGTATTTT CASSQRGSTDTQYF
TRBJ1-4 NA TRBD1 TRBV29-1 TGCAGCGTTGAACTGGACAGGGATGCTAATGAAAAACTGTTTTTT CSVELDRDANEKLFF
TRBJ1-5 few NA TRBV18 TGTGCCAGCTCACCAGGGGCGGGCAATCAGCCCCAGCATTTT CASSPGAGNQPQHF
TRBJ2-7 NA TRBD2 TRBV30 TGTGCCTGGAGGACTCGCGGGAGGACCTACGAGCAGTACTTC CAWRTRGRTYEQYF
TRBJ2-5 few NA TRBV7-2 TGTGCCAGCAGCTTGTCCCCGGGACTCAACCAAGAGACCCAGTACTTC CASSLSPGLNQETQYF
TRBJ1-5 NA NA TRBV7-6 TGTGCCAGCAGCTTACCAGTCCAACCCGTCAAGGGGGTGGGCAATCAGCCCCAGCATTTT CASSLPVQPVKGVGNQPQHF